These T cell receptor beta chains were read from a single sample in a study of T cell changes during pregnancy in multiple sclerosis. Only in-frame clones appear in the TCRdb table, and some are missing; sequencing was by immunoSEQ multiplex PCR. In the table there are tens of thousands of clones, 91% of which are singletons. The sequencing used peripheral blood, collected after pregnancy. These receptor sequences come from a female donor in good health, enrolled as a control in a pregnancy study. Both conserved end residues are part of each CDR3. A D gene is named only where the DNA matches it firmly. Not every row has a clone size; where given, it reads once, few, many or a size class.

>TRBJ2-1|TRBV12-5|NA|TRBD1
CASGPRGDRVINEQFF
>TRBJ2-7|TRBV7-9|NA|NA
CASSLAGGSSYEQYF
>TRBJ2-7|TRBV6-5|once|TRBD1
CASRRPGQPYEQYF
>TRBJ2-7|TRBV27|NA|TRBD2
CASSLLKSGGRSYEQYF
>TRBJ2-4|TRBV28|once|NA
CASRGVAAKNIQYF
>TRBJ2-1|TRBV6-5|NA|TRBD2
CASSSLSGITHNEQFF
>TRBJ1-2|TRBV23-1|NA|TRBD1
CASSQWPGQGNYGYTF
>TRBJ2-3|TRBV2|NA|NA
CASSLVTDTQYF
>TRBJ1-2|TRBV5-6|NA|NA
CASSPEARGGYGYTF
>TRBJ2-5|TRBV7-9|NA|TRBD2
CASSFVGLGRQTQYF
>TRBJ2-5|TRBV14|NA|TRBD1
CASSHAVGQGVWTQYF
>TRBJ1-1|TRBV5-1|NA|TRBD1
CASSQKTGMNTEAFF
>TRBJ2-1|TRBV4-3|NA|NA
CASSQDPDSQGPKFF
>TRBJ1-5|TRBV7-9|NA|NA
CASSPSGSSNQPQHF
>TRBJ2-3|TRBV7-2|NA|NA
CASSPGRDTQYF
>TRBJ1-2|TRBV28|once|TRBD1
CASSSQGARGYTF
>TRBJ1-1|TRBV27|NA|NA
CASSLDRNTEAFF
>TRBJ2-1|TRBV11-1|NA|TRBD1
CASSLNRGSYNEQFF
>TRBJ1-2|TRBV28|NA|NA
CASLLSGYGYTF
>TRBJ2-2|TRBV30|NA|NA
CAWSVLPDGELFF
>TRBJ2-4|TRBV2|NA|TRBD1
CASGGDRGIDIQYF
>TRBJ2-7|TRBV6-1|NA|NA
CASSEMGSRYEQYF
>TRBJ1-5|TRBV5-5|NA|NA
CASSSHRVNQPQHF
>TRBJ1-1|TRBV7-6|once|NA
CASSLAYDTSEAFF